The 22 T cell receptor beta chains below all came from one sample that was sequenced in a study of T cells expressing NK-cell markers. Reanalyzing the 5' RACE reads, TCRdb keeps one entry per CDR3 protein, without DNA. The listing contains roughly 180,000 distinct CDR3 sequences. The sequenced sample consisted of blood T cells: a sorted CD56 or NKG2C T cell subset, CD4+ or CD8+ T cells, or bulk PBMC T cells (not recorded which). The receptors here all came from a woman aged 18 to 75 in good health.

The chain combines TRBV5-1 with TRBJ2-3. The CDR3 consists of 14 residues. Germline V lookup: CDR1 SGHRS, CDR2 YFSETQ. Here the CDR3 reads CASSWTSSADTQYF.

The chain employs TRBV2 and TRBJ2-1. CDR1 SNHLY and CDR2 FYNNEI come from the germline V gene. The CDR3 covers 13 residues. CDR3 in amino acids: CASNEDRDNEQFF.

The chain recombines TRBV28 with TRBJ1-5; TCRdb names TRBD1, which stays unverified in the absence of DNA. Germline values: CDR1 MDHEN, CDR2 SYDVKM. This CDR3 contains 15 residues. CDR3 sequence: CASSSGVIGNQPQHF.

The chain links TRBV12-3 or TRBV12-4 to TRBJ2-2; TCRdb picks TRBD1, but there is no DNA to check that call. The CDR3 loop spans 16 amino acids. The CDR3 loop reads CASSLAGGTDREELFF.

V usage is TRBV20-1 and J usage is TRBJ2-3; TCRdb's assignment of TRBD1 cannot be checked, as there is no DNA. This CDR3 is 14 amino acids long. Germline lookup yields CDR1 DFQATT and CDR2 SNEGSKA (reference sequence). CDR3 protein: CSARDAGQTDTQYF.

V is TRBV5-4 and J is TRBJ2-5. CDR1 is SGHNT and CDR2 is YYREEE in the germline V gene (reference sequence). This CDR3 has 15 residues. CDR3 sequence: CASSLSGRPEETQYF.

The genes are TRBV21-1 and TRBJ2-5; the D call from TCRdb, TRBD1, cannot be confirmed without DNA. TRBV21-1 is recorded as a pseudogene. CDR3 size: 16 residues. CDR3 sequence reads: CASSIAGGTYQETQYF.

The genes are TRBV2 and TRBJ1-4; TCRdb reports TRBD1, a call that lacks DNA to check it against. Germline V lookup: CDR1 SNHLY, CDR2 FYNNEI. The CDR3 runs 14 residues. This CDR3 reads CASTYRGLGEKLFF.

V is TRBV3-1 and J is TRBJ2-3. The germline V gene has CDR1 LGHDT and CDR2 YNNKEL (reference sequence). This CDR3 contains 14 residues. The CDR3 spells CASSQDRGWKAQYF.

The rearrangement uses TRBV5-1 and TRBJ2-5; TCRdb indicates TRBD2, and absent DNA this call remains unverified. Germline V gene data show CDR1 as SGHRS and CDR2 as YFSETQ. This CDR3 has 17 amino acids. The CDR3 region is CASSLGESSGRRETQYF. Complete variable domain (other parts from reference TRBV5-1 and TRBJ2-5): KAGVTQTPRYLIKTRGQQVTLSCSPISGHRSVSWYQQTPGQGLQFLFEYFSETQRNKGNFPGRFSGRQFSNSRSEMNVSTLELGDSALYLCASSLGESSGRRETQYFGPGTRLLVL.

The rearrangement links TRBV21-1 to TRBJ2-7; TCRdb proposes TRBD2, but this gene call is untestable without DNA. TRBV21-1 represents a pseudogene. CDR3 size: 16 residues. CDR3 sequence reads: CASSKLLVAGTYEQYF.

The chain couples TRBV10-3 to TRBJ2-1; TCRdb proposes TRBD1, but this gene call is untestable without DNA. Germline V gives CDR1 ENHRY, CDR2 SYGVKD. This CDR3 has 16 residues. Here the CDR3 reads CAISAGRSGGATEQFF.

This sequence joins TRBV12-3 or TRBV12-4 and TRBJ2-7; TCRdb picks TRBD1, but there is no DNA to check that call. CDR3 length: 17 amino acids. CDR3 region: CASSPGRGRGSSYEQYF.

The CDR3 region is CASSQSSGRYGYTF. The V and J genes are TRBV3-1 and TRBJ1-2. From germline, CDR1 is LGHDT and CDR2 YNNKEL (reference sequence). The CDR3 covers 14 residues.

J is TRBJ1-5 and V is TRBV7-9. CDR3 length: 12 amino acids. Germline V CDR1 and CDR2: SEHNR, FQNEAQ (reference sequence). CDR3 amino acids: CASSLQVQPQHF.

The V gene is TRBV28, the J gene TRBJ2-7; TCRdb's D call, TRBD1, is unchecked because there is no DNA. The V gene's germline CDR1 is MDHEN and CDR2 SYDVKM. The CDR3 is 13 residues long. The CDR3 sequence: CASRRQGAHEQYF.

V is TRBV6-1 and J is TRBJ1-5; TCRdb's D gene call, TRBD1, goes unchecked for lack of DNA. Germline CDR1 reads MNHNS; CDR2 reads SASEGT. The CDR3 extends over 19 amino acids. The CDR3 is CASSDPPRQGHPGSQPQHF.

The chain combines TRBV5-8 with TRBJ1-1; checking the TCRdb D call of TRBD1 is not possible without DNA. CDR1 is SGHTS, CDR2 YDEGEE, per germline. The CDR3 has 12 amino acids. The CDR3 region is CASSLGGGRAFF.

CDR3 residues: CASSQDEGGRSGYTF. The rearrangement joins TRBV3-1 to TRBJ1-2; TCRdb names TRBD1, which stays unverified in the absence of DNA. This CDR3 contains 15 residues. Germline V gene sequence: CDR1 LGHDT, CDR2 YNNKEL (reference sequence). Using reference TRBV3-1 and TRBJ1-2 for the parts outside the CDR3, the full variable domain is DTAVSQTPKYLVTQMGNDKSIKCEQNLGHDTMYWYKQDSKKFLKIMFSYNNKELIINETVPNRFSPKSPDKAHLNLHINSLELGDSAVYFCASSQDEGGRSGYTFGSGTRLTVV.

This chain connects TRBV5-1 to TRBJ2-1; TCRdb designates TRBD1, a call that cannot be tested without DNA. Germline CDR1 and CDR2: SGHRS and YFSETQ. The CDR3 runs 17 residues. The CDR3 spells CASSLSIAGASYNEQFF. Variable domain in full (rest from reference TRBV5-1 and TRBJ2-1): KAGVTQTPRYLIKTRGQQVTLSCSPISGHRSVSWYQQTPGQGLQFLFEYFSETQRNKGNFPGRFSGRQFSNSRSEMNVSTLELGDSALYLCASSLSIAGASYNEQFFGPGTRLTVL.

The chain couples TRBV9 to TRBJ2-7; TCRdb's D gene call, TRBD1, goes unchecked for lack of DNA. The germline V gene has CDR1 SGDLS and CDR2 YYNGEE. The CDR3 sequence is 15 residues long. This CDR3 is CASSPPGGGEHEQYF.

The chain carries TRBV7-2 and TRBJ2-1. This CDR3 is 14 amino acids long. Per germline, CDR1 SGHTA and CDR2 FQGNSA. CDR3 amino acids: CASQSGSSYNEQFF.